One T cell receptor beta chain is described in this entry. Its antigen is currently unknown. V was pared by 3 bases and J by 7 bases, with 7 bases between. Germline loops: CDR1 SGHRS, CDR2 YFSETQ. The CDR3 loop spans 12 amino acids. The sample originates from a study of CD8+ T cells in alopecia areata. Whole-study results and caveats: Lesional scalp exceeded normal scalp in clonality, especially in alopecia totalis/universalis. Scalp sequencing captures resident alphabeta T cells of normal skin too.

Lesional scalp punch biopsies and peripheral blood came from alopecia areata patients. Sorted out of PBMCs were CD4+ T cells and CD8+ T cells. TCR sequencing used cDNA made by reverse transcription of extracted RNA. Sequenced by immunoSEQ multiplex PCR; TCRdb stores in-frame clones only, minus some. The table shows 65,000 to 90,000 clones, with roughly 47% occurring only once. This chain uses TRBV5-1 with TRBJ2-2; D might be TRBD2 (6 bases). Sequenced input: NKG2D-high CD8+ T cells sorted from blood. This TCR was recovered from a human donor with alopecia areata. The DNA of the CDR3 is TGCGCCAGCAGCTCCGGGAGCGGGGAGCTGTTTTTT. Its translation is CASSSGSGELFF.